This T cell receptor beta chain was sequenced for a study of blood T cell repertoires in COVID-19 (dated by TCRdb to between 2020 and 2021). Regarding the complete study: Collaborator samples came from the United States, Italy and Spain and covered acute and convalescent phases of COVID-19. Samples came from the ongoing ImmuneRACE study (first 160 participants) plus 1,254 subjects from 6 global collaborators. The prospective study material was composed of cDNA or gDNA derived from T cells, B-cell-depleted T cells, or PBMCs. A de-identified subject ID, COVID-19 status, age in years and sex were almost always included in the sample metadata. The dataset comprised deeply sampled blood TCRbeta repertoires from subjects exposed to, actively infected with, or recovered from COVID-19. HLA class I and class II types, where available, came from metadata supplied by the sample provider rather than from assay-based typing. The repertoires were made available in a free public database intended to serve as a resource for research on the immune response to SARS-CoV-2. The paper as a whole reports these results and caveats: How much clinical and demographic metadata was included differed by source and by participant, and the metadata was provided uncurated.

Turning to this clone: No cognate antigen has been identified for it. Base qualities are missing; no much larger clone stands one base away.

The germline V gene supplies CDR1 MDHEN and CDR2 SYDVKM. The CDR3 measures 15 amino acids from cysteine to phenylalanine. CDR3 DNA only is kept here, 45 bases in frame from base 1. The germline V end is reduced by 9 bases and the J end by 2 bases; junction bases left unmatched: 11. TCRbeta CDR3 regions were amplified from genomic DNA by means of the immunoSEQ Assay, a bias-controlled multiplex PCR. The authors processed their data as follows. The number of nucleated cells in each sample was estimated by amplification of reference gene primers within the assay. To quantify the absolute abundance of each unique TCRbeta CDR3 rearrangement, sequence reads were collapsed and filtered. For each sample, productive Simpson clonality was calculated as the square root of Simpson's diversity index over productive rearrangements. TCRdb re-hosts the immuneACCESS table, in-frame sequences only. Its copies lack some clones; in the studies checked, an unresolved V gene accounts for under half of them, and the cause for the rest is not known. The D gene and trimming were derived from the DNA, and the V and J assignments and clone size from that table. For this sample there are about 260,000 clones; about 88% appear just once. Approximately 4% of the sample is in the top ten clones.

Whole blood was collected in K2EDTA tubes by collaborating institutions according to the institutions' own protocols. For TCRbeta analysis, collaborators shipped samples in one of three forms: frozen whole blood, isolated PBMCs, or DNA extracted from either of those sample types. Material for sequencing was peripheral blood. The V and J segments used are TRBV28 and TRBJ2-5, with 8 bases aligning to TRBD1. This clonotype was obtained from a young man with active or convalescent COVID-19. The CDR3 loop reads CASGSWTGYQETQYF. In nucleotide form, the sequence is TGTGCCAGTGGCTCGTGGACAGGGTATCAAGAGACCCAGTACTTC.